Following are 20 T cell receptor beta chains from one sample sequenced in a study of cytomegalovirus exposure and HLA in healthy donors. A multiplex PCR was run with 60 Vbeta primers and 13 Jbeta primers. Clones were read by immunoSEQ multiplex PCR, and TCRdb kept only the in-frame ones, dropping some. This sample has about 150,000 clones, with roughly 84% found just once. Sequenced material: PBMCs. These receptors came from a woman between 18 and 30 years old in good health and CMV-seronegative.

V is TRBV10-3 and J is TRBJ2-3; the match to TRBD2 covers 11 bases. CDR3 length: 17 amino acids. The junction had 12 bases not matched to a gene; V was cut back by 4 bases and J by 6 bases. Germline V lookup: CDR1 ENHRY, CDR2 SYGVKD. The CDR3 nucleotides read TGTGCCATCAGTGGGGGGACTAGCGGTCAATCCCCGGATACGCAGTATTTT. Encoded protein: CAISGGTSGQSPDTQYF.

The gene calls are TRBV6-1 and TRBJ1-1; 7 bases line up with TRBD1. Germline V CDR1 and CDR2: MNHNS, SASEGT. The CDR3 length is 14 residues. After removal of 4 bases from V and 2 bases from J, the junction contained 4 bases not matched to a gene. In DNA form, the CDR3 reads TGTGCCAGCAGTGGCGGGACAGCAAACACTGAAGCTTTCTTT. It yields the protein CASSGGTANTEAFF.

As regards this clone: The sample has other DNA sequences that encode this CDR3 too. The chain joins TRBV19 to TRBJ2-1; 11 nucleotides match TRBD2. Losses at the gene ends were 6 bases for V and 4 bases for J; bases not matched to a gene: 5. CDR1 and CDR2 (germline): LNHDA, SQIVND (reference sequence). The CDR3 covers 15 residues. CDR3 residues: CASSLTSGGYNEQFF. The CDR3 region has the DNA TGTGCCAGTAGCCTCACTAGCGGGGGTTACAATGAGCAGTTCTTC.

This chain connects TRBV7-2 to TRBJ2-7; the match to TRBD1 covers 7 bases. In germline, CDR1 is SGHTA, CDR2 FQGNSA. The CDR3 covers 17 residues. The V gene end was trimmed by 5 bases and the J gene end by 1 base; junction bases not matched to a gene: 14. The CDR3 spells CASSAQTGMGWSYEQYF. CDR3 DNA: TGTGCCAGCAGCGCACAGACAGGGATGGGGTGGTCCTACGAGCAGTACTTC.

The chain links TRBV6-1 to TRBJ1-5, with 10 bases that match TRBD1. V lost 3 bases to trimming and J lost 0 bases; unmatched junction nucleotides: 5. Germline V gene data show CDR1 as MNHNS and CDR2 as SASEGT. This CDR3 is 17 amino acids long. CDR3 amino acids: CASSEGTGANSNQPQHF. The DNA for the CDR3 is TGTGCCAGCAGTGAGGGGACAGGGGCAAATAGCAATCAGCCCCAGCATTTT.

The CDR3, as DNA: TGTGCCAGCAGCTTAGGGGCGCTAGCGGGAGTCGGAGAGACCCAGTACTTC. It translates to CASSLGALAGVGETQYF. The V gene is TRBV11-2, the J gene TRBJ2-5; 10 nucleotides line up with TRBD2. CDR1 SGHAT and CDR2 FQNNGV come from the germline V gene. This CDR3 contains 17 residues. The ends lost 1 base at V and 4 bases at J; junction bases unmatched: 9.

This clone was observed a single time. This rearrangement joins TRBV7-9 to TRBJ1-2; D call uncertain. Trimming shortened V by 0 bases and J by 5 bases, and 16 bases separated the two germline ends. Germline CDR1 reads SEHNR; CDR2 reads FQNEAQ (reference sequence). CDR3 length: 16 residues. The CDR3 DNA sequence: TGTGCCAGCAGCTTAGCCGGATCCGCAGGAGGTTATGGCTACACCTTC. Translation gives CASSLAGSAGGYGYTF. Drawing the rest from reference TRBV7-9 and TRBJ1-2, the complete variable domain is DTGVSQNPRHKITKRGQNVTFRCDPISEHNRLYWYRQTLGQGPEFLTYFQNEAQLEKSRLLSDRFSAERPKGSFSTLEIQRTEQGDSAMYLCASSLAGSAGGYGYTFGSGTRLTVV.

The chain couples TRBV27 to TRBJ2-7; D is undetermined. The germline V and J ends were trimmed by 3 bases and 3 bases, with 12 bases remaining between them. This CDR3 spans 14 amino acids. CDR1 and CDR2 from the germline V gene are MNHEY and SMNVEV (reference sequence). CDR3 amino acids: CASSLIFEIYEQYF. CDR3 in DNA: TGTGCCAGCAGTTTGATATTTGAGATCTACGAGCAGTACTTC.

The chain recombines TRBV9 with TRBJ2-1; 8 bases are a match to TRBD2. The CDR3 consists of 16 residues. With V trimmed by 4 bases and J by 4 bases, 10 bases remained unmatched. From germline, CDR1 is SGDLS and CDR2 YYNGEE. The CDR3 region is CASSLRAGVEYNEQFF. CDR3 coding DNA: TGTGCCAGCAGCTTACGAGCGGGAGTGGAGTACAATGAGCAGTTCTTC.

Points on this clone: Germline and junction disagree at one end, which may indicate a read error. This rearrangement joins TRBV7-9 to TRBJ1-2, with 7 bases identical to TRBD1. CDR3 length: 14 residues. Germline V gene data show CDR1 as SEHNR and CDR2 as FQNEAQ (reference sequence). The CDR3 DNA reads TGTTCCAGCAGCTCTCGGACAGGTTACTATGGCTACACCTTC. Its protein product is CSSSSRTGYYGYTF.

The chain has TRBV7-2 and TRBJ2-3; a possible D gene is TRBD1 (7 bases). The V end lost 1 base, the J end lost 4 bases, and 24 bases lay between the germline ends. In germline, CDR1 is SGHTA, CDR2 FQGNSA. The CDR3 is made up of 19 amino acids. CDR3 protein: CASSLVWSGGTGRSDTQYF. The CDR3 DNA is TGTGCCAGCAGCTTAGTGTGGTCAGGGGGGACGGGGCGATCAGATACGCAGTATTTT.

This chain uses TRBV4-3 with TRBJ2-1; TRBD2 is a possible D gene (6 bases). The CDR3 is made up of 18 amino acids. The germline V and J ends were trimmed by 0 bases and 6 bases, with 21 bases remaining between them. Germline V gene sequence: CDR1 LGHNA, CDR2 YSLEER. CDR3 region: CASSQDRIGTVASNEQFF. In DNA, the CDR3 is TGCGCCAGCAGCCAAGATCGTATCGGGACTGTAGCGTCCAATGAGCAGTTCTTC.

The CDR3 DNA reads as TGTGCCAGCAACCAAAGAGGGGGAGATACGCAGTATTTT. Translation: CASNQRGGDTQYF. The chain recombines TRBV2 with TRBJ2-3, with a possible D match to TRBD1 (6 bases). V was shortened by 7 bases and J by 5 bases, with 13 bases between the two germline ends. This CDR3 has 13 amino acids. CDR1 is SNHLY and CDR2 is FYNNEI in the germline V gene.

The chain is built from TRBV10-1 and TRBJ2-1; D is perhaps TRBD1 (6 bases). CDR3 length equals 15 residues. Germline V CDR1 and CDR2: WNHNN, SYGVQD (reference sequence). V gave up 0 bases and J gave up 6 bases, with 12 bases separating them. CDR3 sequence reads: CASSESRGGRNEQFF. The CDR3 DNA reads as TGCGCCAGCAGTGAGTCAAGAGGGGGTCGCAATGAGCAGTTCTTC.

CDR3 nucleotide sequence: TGTGCCAGCACTTTGGCGGGGGCCGACGGAGATACGCAGTATTTT. Residues: CASTLAGADGDTQYF. This chain joins TRBV9 and TRBJ2-3; maybe TRBD2 (7 bases). CDR3 length equals 15 residues. Germline V lookup: CDR1 SGDLS, CDR2 YYNGEE. V gave up 6 bases and J gave up 5 bases, with 19 bases separating them.

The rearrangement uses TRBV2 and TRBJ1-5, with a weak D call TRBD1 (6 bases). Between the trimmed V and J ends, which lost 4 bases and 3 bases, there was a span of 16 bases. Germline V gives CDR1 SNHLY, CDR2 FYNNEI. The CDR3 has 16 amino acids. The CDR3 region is CASSGGRGKFNQPQHF. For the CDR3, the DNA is TGTGCCAGCAGTGGGGGCAGGGGTAAATTCAATCAGCCCCAGCATTTT.

CDR3: CASGEGQGVHEQYF. The CDR3 nucleotides read TGCGCCAGCGGAGAGGGCCAGGGGGTCCACGAGCAGTACTTC. This rearrangement joins TRBV5-1 to TRBJ2-7, with TRBD1 matching 7 bases. Germline CDR1 reads SGHRS; CDR2 reads YFSETQ. The CDR3 runs 14 residues. The ends lost 7 bases at V and 5 bases at J; junction bases unmatched: 12.

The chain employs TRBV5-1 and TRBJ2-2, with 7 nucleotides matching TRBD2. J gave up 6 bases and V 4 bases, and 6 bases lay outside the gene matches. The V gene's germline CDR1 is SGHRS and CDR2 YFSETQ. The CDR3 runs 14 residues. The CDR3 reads CASSPGLVAGELFF. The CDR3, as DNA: TGCGCCAGCAGCCCAGGACTAGTTGCCGGGGAGCTGTTTTTT.

The CDR3: CASVKYSGSGNTIYF. In nucleotides, the CDR3 is TGTGCCAGCGTGAAATACTCGGGCTCTGGAAACACCATATATTTT. V and J are TRBV2 and TRBJ1-3; D not resolved. Trimming took 8 bases from V and 0 from J, leaving 14 bases between them. The CDR3 spans 15 residues. Germline V gene sequence: CDR1 SNHLY, CDR2 FYNNEI.

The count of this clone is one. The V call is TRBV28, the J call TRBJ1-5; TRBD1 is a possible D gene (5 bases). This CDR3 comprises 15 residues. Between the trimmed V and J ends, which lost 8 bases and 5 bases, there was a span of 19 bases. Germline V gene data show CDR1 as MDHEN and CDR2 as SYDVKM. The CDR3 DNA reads TGTGCCAGCTTAACTGGGGGGGTCCCCGATCAGCCCCAGCATTTT. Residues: CASLTGGVPDQPQHF.